The source of this T cell receptor (beta chain) is a study of CD8+ T cells in alopecia areata. Study results and caveats: Patients displayed less clarity in TCR sharing than mice, a finding possibly related to HLA.

From PBMCs, CD4+ and CD8+ T cells were sorted. As concerns this clone: Its antigen is as yet unknown.

Reverse transcribed after extraction, RNA yielded cDNA as the sequencing template. The data were produced by immunoSEQ multiplex PCR, yet TCRdb's version contains in-frame clones alone and is incomplete. Here the sample spans some 82,000 clones, roughly half being singletons. The sample taken for sequencing was NKG2D-high CD8+ T cells sorted from blood. The receptor was derived from a human donor with alopecia areata.

Here the CDR3 reads CASQTVTTKNIQYF. DNA for the CDR3: TGTGCCAGCCAGACAGTAACCACCAAAAACATTCAGTACTTC. The chain uses TRBV2 and TRBJ2-4; a weak D match, TRBD1 (5 bases). V was shortened by 8 bases and J by 2 bases, with 13 bases between the two germline ends. Looked up from germline, CDR1 is SNHLY and CDR2 is FYNNEI. This CDR3 spans 14 amino acids. The variable domain in full, completed from reference TRBV2 and TRBJ2-4, reads EPEVTQTPSHQVTQMGQEVILRCVPISNHLYFYWYRQILGQKVEFLVSFYNNEISEKSEIFDDQFSVERPDGSNFTLKIRSTKLEDSAMYFCASQTVTTKNIQYFGAGTRLSVL.